The clone carrying this TCR beta chain was detected ten times or more. Its cognate antigen is unknown. Trimming removed 4 bases from V and 6 bases from J, with 20 bases in between. The germline CDR1 and CDR2 sequences are SGHRS and YFSETQ. This CDR3 comprises 16 residues. Constant-region reverse primers amplified full-length variable regions, followed by semi-nested Nested Universal Primer A PCR. TCRdb reanalysed the 5' RACE reads using MiXCR and keeps one entry per CDR3 protein. The sample holds approximately 9,800 distinct CDR3 sequences, approximately 14% seen once. The sorted Tregs were CD4+CD25+CD127-/low cells. Study-wide findings and caveats: Whole repertoires were not studied in the larger cohort, only one V-J beta rearrangement. Tumor-infiltrating Treg TCR alpha and beta sequences overlapped most with tumor naive CD4+ T cells, then blood naive. Tumor memory CD4+ T cell TCR gene usage clustered with blood and lymph node memory CD4+ cells and lymph node naive CD4+ cells.

The chain is built from TRBV5-1 and TRBJ2-1, with D possibly TRBD1 on 6 matching bases. What was sequenced was Tregs sorted from blood. The TCR originated in a female donor with breast cancer. This CDR3 reads CASSPRDIPPLNEQFF. CDR3 DNA sequence: TGCGCCAGCAGCCCTCGGGACATACCACCCCTCAATGAGCAGTTCTTC.